Each of the 15 T cell receptor beta chains below was sequenced from the same sample in a study of shared clonotypes between healthy human individuals. Profiling relied on immunoSEQ multiplex PCR, and the TCRdb table lists in-frame clones only, not all of them. The sample yields around 1,100,000 clones, about 72% seen once. Sample: memory CD4+ T cells from PBMCs. The subset was: CD45RA-negative fraction. These receptors all come from a man in his late teens or twenties in good health. Some clones in this sample may be carry-over from other donors' samples.

J is TRBJ1-1 and V is TRBV5-1; D not certain. The V end was cut by 4 bases, the J end by 0 bases, with 16 bases between. The CDR3 loop spans 16 amino acids. Germline values: CDR1 SGHRS, CDR2 YFSETQ. The CDR3 nucleotides read TGCGCCAGCAGCCTTCCGGGAGGTGGCATGAACACTGAAGCTTTCTTT. Residues: CASSLPGGGMNTEAFF.

To note about this clone: The germline gene is not matched at one end of the junction; a read error may be the cause. The chain joins TRBV5-6 to TRBJ2-5; 8 nucleotides align to TRBD1. The J call is doubtful: the DNA matches TRBJ2-7 better. This CDR3 has 15 residues. Per the germline V gene, CDR1 is SGHDT and CDR2 is YYEEEE. The CDR3 bases are TGCGCCAGCAGCTTCTCAGGGGGCAAGGCCTACGAGCAGTACTTC. It yields the protein CASSFSGGKAYEQYF.

This rearrangement joins TRBV19 to TRBJ1-5; D is perhaps TRBD1 (5 bases). There are 13 residues in the CDR3. CDR1 LNHDA and CDR2 SQIVND come from the germline V gene (reference sequence). Trimming cost V 5 bases and J 7 bases, with 12 bases left between them. The CDR3 region is CASSVTVRQPQHF. CDR3 nucleotides: TGTGCCAGTAGTGTGACAGTCCGCCAGCCCCAGCATTTT.

This chain links TRBV11-3 with TRBJ2-3; 7 bases fit TRBD1. The ends lost 1 base at V and 2 bases at J; junction bases unmatched: 9. CDR1 is SGHNT, CDR2 YENEEA, per germline. This CDR3 spans 17 amino acids. Written as DNA, the CDR3 is TGTGCCAGCAGCTTAGGCACGGACAGGTCTTCCACAGATACGCAGTATTTT. Translated, it gives CASSLGTDRSSTDTQYF.

The chain recombines TRBV13 with TRBJ1-5; 8 positions match TRBD1. The CDR3 length is 16 residues. The ends lost 5 bases at V and 1 base at J; junction bases unmatched: 7. Per the germline V gene, CDR1 is PRHDT and CDR2 is FYEKMQ (reference sequence). DNA for the CDR3: TGTGCCAGCAGCCTCAGACAGGGGAAAAGCAATCAGCCCCAGCATTTT. Amino acid sequence: CASSLRQGKSNQPQHF.

This clone has a handful of counts. The genes are TRBV5-8 and TRBJ2-5; 11 bases agree with TRBD1. The ends lost 2 bases at V and 5 bases at J; junction bases unmatched: 8. Germline V lookup: CDR1 SGHTS, CDR2 YDEGEE. This CDR3 is 16 amino acids long. CDR3 nucleotide sequence: TGTGCCAGCAGCTTCGGGGACAGGGGGAAAGAGGAGACCCAGTACTTC. Protein sequence: CASSFGDRGKEETQYF. Full variable domain (missing parts from reference TRBV5-8 and TRBJ2-5): EAGVTQSPTHLIKTRGQQATLRCSPISGHTSVYWYQQALGLGLQFLLWYDEGEERNRGNFPPRFSGRQFPNYSSELNVNALELEDSALYLCASSFGDRGKEETQYFGPGTRLLVL.

The chain combines TRBV6-1 with TRBJ1-3; 7 nucleotides line up with TRBD1. CDR3 length: 14 residues. The V segment lost 4 bases and the J segment 9 bases; nucleotides outside the gene matches: 9. Germline values: CDR1 MNHNS, CDR2 SASEGT. The CDR3 loop is CASSALTGTGTIYF. The CDR3 DNA reads TGTGCCAGCAGTGCCCTGACAGGGACCGGCACCATATATTTT.

A remark on this clone: A much larger clone lies one base from this, so it may be a read error. This sequence joins TRBV2 and TRBJ2-7; 16 positions agree with TRBD2. Germline CDR1 SNHLY, CDR2 FYNNEI. The CDR3 sequence is 19 residues long. In nucleotides, the CDR3 is TGTGCCAGCACTCGGGGGACTAGCGGGAGGGCCGTCTCCGAGGCCGAGCGGTACTTC. This encodes CASTRGTSGRAVSEAERYF.

The chain couples TRBV5-1 to TRBJ2-2, with 11 bases that match TRBD1. Germline assignment: CDR1 SGHRS and CDR2 YFSETQ. The CDR3 length is 16 residues. With V trimmed by 5 bases and J by 4 bases, 7 bases remained unmatched. In nucleotides, the CDR3 is TGCGCCAGCAGGGCCTACGGGACAGGGGGCACCGGGGAGCTGTTTTTT. It yields the protein CASRAYGTGGTGELFF.

Worth noting for this clone: This may come from a read error, since a much larger clone is one base off. The same CDR3 is also encoded by other DNA sequences in this sample. The genes are TRBV9 and TRBJ1-4, with D perhaps TRBD1 (6 bases). The CDR3 is 12 amino acids. Per the germline V gene, CDR1 is SGDLS and CDR2 is YYNGEE. CDR3 sequence: CASSRGGEKLFF. DNA of the CDR3: TGTGCCAGCAGCCGAGGGGGGGAAAAGCTGTTTTTT.

The rearrangement joins TRBV6-6 to TRBJ2-2; 7 bases are shared with TRBD2. Per germline, CDR1 MNHNY and CDR2 SVGAGI (reference sequence). Germline trimming cut 6 bases from V and 5 bases from J; bases unmatched to any gene: 6. The CDR3 is made up of 14 amino acids. CDR3 sequence: CASRPGGGTGELFF. The CDR3 DNA sequence: TGTGCCAGCAGACCGGGGGGAGGGACCGGGGAGCTGTTTTTT.

J is TRBJ2-4 and V is TRBV7-9, with D perhaps being TRBD1 or TRBD2 (5 bases each). CDR1 is SEHNR, CDR2 FQNEAQ, per germline (reference sequence). CDR3 length equals 15 residues. With 1 base removed from V and 2 bases from J, the gap between germline ends came to 9 bases. The CDR3 nucleotides read TGTGCCAGCAGCTTAGGGGACGGGACCAAAAACATTCAGTACTTC. Translated: CASSLGDGTKNIQYF.

This clone was seen only a few times. This rearrangement joins TRBV11-2 to TRBJ1-2, with 10 bases fitting TRBD1. The CDR3 extends over 14 amino acids. Germline loops: CDR1 SGHAT, CDR2 FQNNGV. V shed 6 bases and J 5 bases; nucleotides not matched to a gene: 6. The CDR3 reads CASRSGQGVYGYTF. Here the CDR3 DNA reads TGTGCCAGCAGAAGCGGACAGGGGGTTTATGGCTACACCTTC.

As regards this clone: A much larger clone differs by one base, so this may be a read error. This chain joins TRBV30 and TRBJ2-5; TRBD1 might be the D (6 bases). The V gene lost 6 bases and the J gene lost 2 bases, with 10 bases spanning the gap. CDR3 length: 12 residues. CDR1 and CDR2 from the germline V gene are GTSNPN and SVGIG (reference sequence). CDR3 loop: CACGGAQETQYF. DNA for the CDR3: TGTGCCTGTGGGGGCGCTCAAGAGACCCAGTACTTC.

The gene calls are TRBV5-4 and TRBJ2-5, with D unclear. The CDR3 extends over 12 amino acids. Per the germline V gene, CDR1 is SGHNT and CDR2 is YYREEE (reference sequence). Trimming left V 4 bases short and J 7 bases short, with 11 bases between. CDR3 protein: CASSLDGGTQYF. The CDR3 region has the DNA TGTGCCAGCAGCCTAGATGGCGGGACCCAGTACTTC.